This T cell receptor (beta chain) derives from a study of Ad26.COV2.S vaccination and SARS-CoV-2 variants. Regarding the study as a whole: Substantial breadth was reported for post-vaccination spike-specific CD8+ and CD4+ T cells. Breadth of non-spike TCRs did not differ between vaccinees and placebo recipients. Vaccinees displayed broader spike-specific TCR repertoires than placebo recipients.

Note on this clone: Its target is unknown.

With V trimmed by 4 bases and J by 5 bases, 9 bases remained unmatched. The CDR3 length is 16 residues. Germline CDR1 MDHEN, CDR2 SYDVKM. TCRdb keeps only in-frame clones here, not all; method: immunoSEQ multiplex PCR. Of around 170,000 clones in the sample, around 85% were seen once. This clonotype was obtained from a human donor who had recovered from COVID-19. The input for sequencing was peripheral blood, taken after recovery from COVID-19. V usage is TRBV28 and J usage is TRBJ2-1; 9 bases are shared with TRBD2. The CDR3 here is CASSSPRGGGNNEQFF. CDR3 coding DNA: TGTGCCAGCAGTTCGCCCCGCGGGGGGGGAAACAATGAGCAGTTCTTC.